These 6 T cell receptor beta chains came from one sample sequenced in a study of identical twins. TCRdb re-analysed the 5' RACE reads in MiXCR, keeping a single row per CDR3 protein. The sample shows about 240,000 distinct CDR3 sequences, approximately 10% of them seen only once. The sequenced material came from memory T cells sorted from blood. These receptors were taken from a man aged 50 or older in good health.

This clonotype has ten or more counts. The chain combines TRBV5-1 with TRBJ2-3, with TRBD2 matching over 12 bases. The CDR3 length is 15 residues. The V gene's germline CDR1 is SGHRS and CDR2 YFSETQ. V lost 1 base, J lost 4 bases, and 1 base stayed unmatched. This CDR3 is CASSLRTSGADTQYF. Written as DNA, the CDR3 is TGCGCCAGCAGCTTGAGGACTAGCGGGGCAGATACGCAGTATTTT. The full variable domain, in which reference TRBV5-1 and TRBJ2-3 provide the parts outside the CDR3, is KAGVTQTPRYLIKTRGQQVTLSCSPISGHRSVSWYQQTPGQGLQFLFEYFSETQRNKGNFPGRFSGRQFSNSRSEMNVSTLELGDSALYLCASSLRTSGADTQYFGPGTRLTVL.

The chain joins TRBV18 to TRBJ2-7, with 9 bases aligning to TRBD2. The CDR3 is 15 amino acids. Germline assignment: CDR1 KGHSH and CDR2 LQKENI. V gave up 2 bases and J gave up 5 bases; unmatched junction bases: 7. The CDR3, as DNA: TGTGCCAGCTCACCAGGGGTTAGCGGGAGCCACGAGCAGTACTTC. Protein product: CASSPGVSGSHEQYF.

The rearrangement joins TRBV10-3 to TRBJ1-6; D unresolved. Germline V gene data show CDR1 as ENHRY and CDR2 as SYGVKD. Deletions cut 3 bases from V and 10 bases from J, with 16 bases between. CDR3 length equals 15 residues. For the CDR3, the DNA is TGTGCCATCAGTGAAGGAGGTTGGGGTAGATCACCCCTCCACTTT. It codes for CAISEGGWGRSPLHF.

This clonotype was counted ten times or more. This clone may be a read error of a much larger clone one base away. The chain has TRBV20-1 and TRBJ1-6; tentative D call: TRBD1 (5 bases). There are 15 residues in the CDR3. Trimming removed 6 bases at V and 6 bases at J, with 18 bases between. Germline-derived CDR1 and CDR2 are DFQATT and SNEGSKA (reference sequence). The chain's CDR3 is CSANPLGETNSPLHF. DNA for the CDR3: TGCAGTGCCAACCCACTGGGGGAGACTAATTCACCCCTCCACTTT.

This clonotype was detected only a few times. The rearrangement uses TRBV7-9 and TRBJ1-1; tentative D call: TRBD1 (6 bases). CDR3 length equals 15 residues. Trimming cost V 5 bases and J 1 base, with 14 bases left between them. Germline lookup yields CDR1 SEHNR and CDR2 FQNEAQ (reference sequence). The CDR3 loop is CASSINARGNTEAFF. For the CDR3, the DNA is TGTGCCAGCAGCATTAACGCCAGGGGGAACACTGAAGCTTTCTTT.

This clonotype was seen many times. CDR3 protein: CSVVRGGAPSEQYF. CDR3 sequence (DNA): TGCAGCGTTGTACGCGGGGGGGCACCTAGCGAGCAGTACTTC. This chain uses TRBV29-1 with TRBJ2-7; TRBD2 aligns across 9 bases. The V segment lost 4 bases and the J segment 6 bases; nucleotides outside the gene matches: 10. From germline, CDR1 is SQVTM and CDR2 ANQGSEA. The CDR3 is 14 amino acids.